The subject of this entry is one T cell receptor beta chain. Generated by immunoSEQ multiplex PCR, the TCRdb table keeps only in-frame clones and is missing some. The sample includes 80,000 or so clones, under 95% seen only once; the top ten take 0.3% to 0.5%. The data originate from a study of technical replicates of blood from a handful of donors. Germline CDR1 is LNHDA and CDR2 is SQIVND (reference sequence). Deletions cut 6 bases from V and 9 bases from J, with 8 bases between. There are 10 residues in the CDR3. Source material: T cells isolated from PBMCs. This clonotype originated in a human donor in good health. V gene TRBV19 combines with J gene TRBJ1-1, with D unclear. CDR3: CASRDYKAFF. In DNA form, the CDR3 reads TGTGCCAGTAGGGACTACAAAGCTTTCTTT. Full variable domain (rest looked up from reference TRBV19 and TRBJ1-1): DGGITQSPKYLFRKEGQNVTLSCEQNLNHDAMYWYRQDPGQGLRLIYYSQIVNDFQKGDIAEGYSVSREKKESFPLTVTSAQKNPTAFYLCASRDYKAFFGQGTRLTVV.